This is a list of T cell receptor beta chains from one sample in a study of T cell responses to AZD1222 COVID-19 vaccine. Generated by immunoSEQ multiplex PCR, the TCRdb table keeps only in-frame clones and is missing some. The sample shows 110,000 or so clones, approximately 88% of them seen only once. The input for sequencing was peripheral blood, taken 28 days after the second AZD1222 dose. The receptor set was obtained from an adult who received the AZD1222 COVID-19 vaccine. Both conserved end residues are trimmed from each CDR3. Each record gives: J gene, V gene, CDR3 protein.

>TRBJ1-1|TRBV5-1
ASSLDRGGTEAF
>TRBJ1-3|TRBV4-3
ASSQGDYSGNTIY
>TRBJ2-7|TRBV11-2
ASSGSTGGYNEQY
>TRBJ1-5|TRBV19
ASSSGSGWNQPQH
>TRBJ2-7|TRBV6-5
AATTGTGAYEQY
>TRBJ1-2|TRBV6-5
ASSYSGTPVGGYT
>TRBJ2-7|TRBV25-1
ASSDNTHSYEQY
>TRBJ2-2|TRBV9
ASSPLGASGGPNTGELF
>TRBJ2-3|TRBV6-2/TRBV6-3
ASSTQRVAQY
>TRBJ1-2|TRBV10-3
AIKEAPGSNYGYT
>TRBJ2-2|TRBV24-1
ATSDLRGGSLTGELF
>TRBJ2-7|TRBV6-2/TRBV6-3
ASSHLQGGLTYEQY
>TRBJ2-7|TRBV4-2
ASSQDRYEQY
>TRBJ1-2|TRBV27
ASSLSPGFNYGYT
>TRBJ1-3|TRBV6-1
ASSEYWTGSGNTIY
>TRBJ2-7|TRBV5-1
ASRMTGNDEQY
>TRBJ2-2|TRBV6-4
ASRPRDTIPGELF
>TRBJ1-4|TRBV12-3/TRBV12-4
ASSSSQREKLF
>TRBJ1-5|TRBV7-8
ASSRDRGWQPQH
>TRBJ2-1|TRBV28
ASSFSSGGGKQF
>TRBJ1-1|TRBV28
ASILPGTVNTEAF
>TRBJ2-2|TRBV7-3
ASSSSGGSTGELF
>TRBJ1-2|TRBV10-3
AISEGQGDGYT
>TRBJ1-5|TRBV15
ATSIGQGVQPQH
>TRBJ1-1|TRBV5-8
ASEATGTNTEAF
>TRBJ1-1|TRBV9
ASSASPGHTEAF
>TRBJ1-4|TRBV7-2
ASSRSHNEKLF
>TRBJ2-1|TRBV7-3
ASSLQGDNEQF
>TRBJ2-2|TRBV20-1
SASSSGGSNTGELF
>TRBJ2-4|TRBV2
ASSGLAEKRGDIQY
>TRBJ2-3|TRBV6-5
ASRGRAKSDTQY
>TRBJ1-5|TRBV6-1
ASSALGGDAYSNQPQH
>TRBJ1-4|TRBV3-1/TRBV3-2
ASSHPGTENEKLF
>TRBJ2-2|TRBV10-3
AISVGRGTGELF
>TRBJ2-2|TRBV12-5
ASGLVISGELF
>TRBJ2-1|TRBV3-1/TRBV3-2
ASSQAISRGIPYNEQF
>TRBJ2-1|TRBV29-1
SVVRAPTYNEQF
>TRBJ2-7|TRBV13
ASSSGGSIREQY
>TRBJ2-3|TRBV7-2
ASSLAMQRTLTQGTQY
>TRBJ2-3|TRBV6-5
ATQPAGDTDTQY
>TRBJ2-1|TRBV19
ASRKVAGGPNEQF
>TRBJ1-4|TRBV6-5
ASSGTDNEKLF
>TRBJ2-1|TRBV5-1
ASSLQGAGNEQF
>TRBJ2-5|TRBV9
ASSKGQETQY
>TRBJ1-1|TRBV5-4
ASSLVGGKGKTEAF
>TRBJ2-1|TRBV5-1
ASSSGTSGYNEQF
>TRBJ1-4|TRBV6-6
ASSRAGRGSSNEKLF
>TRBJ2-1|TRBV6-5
ASSYYGTSGGGQF
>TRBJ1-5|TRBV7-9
ASSPGRSHQPQH
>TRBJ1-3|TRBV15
ATGATGGAGNTIY
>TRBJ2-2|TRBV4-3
ASSQVGNSNTGELF
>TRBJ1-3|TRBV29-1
SVAGQAGNTIY
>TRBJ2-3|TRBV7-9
ASSSPISGASSDTQY
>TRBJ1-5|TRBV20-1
SASISHYSNQPQH
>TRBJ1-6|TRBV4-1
ASSPDPPNSPLH
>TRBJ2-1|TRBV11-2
ASSLEWGGGQF
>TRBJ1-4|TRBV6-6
ASSRTGSGSLNEKLF
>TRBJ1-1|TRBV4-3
ASSQPGAGANTEAF
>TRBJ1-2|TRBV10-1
ASSAFRNYGYT